This entry concerns a single TCR beta chain. Its specific antigen is unknown. Within one base of it there is no much larger clone, and no base qualities were kept. The record originates from a study of control samples from healthy donors and cancer patients (dated by TCRdb to the early 2020s). From the cysteine through the phenylalanine, the CDR3 covers 15 amino acids. Just CDR3 DNA is preserved here, 45 bases in frame from base 1. As encoded in the germline V gene, CDR1 is SGHTA while CDR2 is FQGNSA. V is pruned by 1 base and J by 3 bases, leaving 6 bases of the junction without a gene match. Library method: the immunoSEQ multiplex PCR assay. In TCRdb, the immuneACCESS table is reduced to in-frame sequences with V and J assigned. These tables do not hold every clone; where another copy was compared, an unresolved V gene accounts for under half, and the others remain unexplained. This sample comprises 6,500 to 8,500 clones, about four fifths of them detected only once. The ten largest clones add up to around 30% of the sample.

Sequencing used PBMCs. The sequence joins TRBV7-2 to TRBJ2-7; a stretch of 7 junction bases matches TRBD2. This TCR derives from a man in his 70s with lung cancer. The DNA is as follows: TGTGCCAGCAGCTTAGTAGCACTAGCGAGCTACGAGCAGTACTTC. It encodes CASSLVALASYEQYF.